These 27 T cell receptor beta chains share one sample of origin, sequenced in a study of blood T cell repertoires in COVID-19. Sequencing used immunoSEQ multiplex PCR; TCRdb keeps in-frame clones, though not all of them. The profile shows 250,000 to 350,000 clones, around nine tenths of them singletons. Sequenced material: peripheral blood. The receptors here all came from a woman aged 55-69 years with acute or convalescent COVID-19.

This chain joins TRBV9 and TRBJ2-2, with TRBD2 matching over 9 bases. The trim removed 4 bases at V and 5 bases at J, leaving 12 bases unmatched. Per germline, CDR1 SGDLS and CDR2 YYNGEE. The CDR3 spans 17 residues. CDR3 loop: CASSPDLRAGGTGELFF. CDR3 DNA: TGTGCCAGCAGCCCTGACTTAAGAGCGGGAGGTACCGGGGAGCTGTTTTTT. Supplemented by reference TRBV9 and TRBJ2-2, the full variable domain reads DSGVTQTPKHLITATGQRVTLRCSPRSGDLSVYWYQQSLDQGLQFLIQYYNGEERAKGNILERFSAQQFPDLHSELNLSSLELGDSALYFCASSPDLRAGGTGELFFGEGSRLTVL.

The V and J genes are TRBV7-2 and TRBJ2-7; 7 bases fit TRBD1. After removal of 2 bases from V and 2 bases from J, the junction contained 6 bases not matched to a gene. This CDR3 is built from 15 residues. Germline CDR1 reads SGHTA; CDR2 reads FQGNSA. CDR3: CASSLTGVATYEQYF. The CDR3 nucleotides read TGTGCCAGCAGCTTAACAGGGGTTGCAACCTACGAGCAGTACTTC.

This clone occurred once. This chain links TRBV19 with TRBJ1-2; 12 bases line up with TRBD1. J lost 7 bases, V lost 4 bases, and 4 bases had no gene match. From germline, CDR1 is LNHDA and CDR2 SQIVND (reference sequence). The CDR3 loop spans 14 amino acids. The CDR3 is CASSTGQGAIGYTF. The DNA of the CDR3 is TGTGCCAGTAGTACGGGACAGGGGGCGATTGGCTACACCTTC.

Details on this clone: Other nucleotide sequences from this sample produce the same CDR3. The rearrangement uses TRBV18 and TRBJ1-1; 8 bases match TRBD1. Germline V lookup: CDR1 KGHSH, CDR2 LQKENI. The CDR3 has 13 residues. The V gene end was trimmed by 3 bases and the J gene end by 5 bases; junction bases not matched to a gene: 2. CDR3 nucleotides: TGTGCCAGCTCACCGCAGGGGGCTACTGAAGCTTTCTTT. It yields the protein CASSPQGATEAFF.

The rearrangement joins TRBV19 to TRBJ2-3, with a tentative D call TRBD2 (5 bases). Trimming stripped 1 base from V and 15 bases from J, with 11 bases between. CDR1 is LNHDA, CDR2 SQIVND, per germline (reference sequence). CDR3 length: 11 amino acids. CDR3 protein: CASSIVDGVYF. DNA of the CDR3: TGTGCCAGTAGTATAGTCGACGGGGTTTATTTT.

This clone is a singleton in its sample. This rearrangement joins TRBV6-6 to TRBJ1-2; no definite D call. Germline V gene data show CDR1 as MNHNY and CDR2 as SVGAGI (reference sequence). V lost 2 bases, J lost 6 bases, and 13 bases lay in between. This CDR3 is 14 amino acids long. CDR3 region: CASSYLIWGDGYTF. The CDR3 coding sequence is TGTGCCAGCAGTTACCTAATTTGGGGAGATGGCTACACCTTC.

V and J are TRBV28 and TRBJ1-1, with TRBD1 matching 7 bases. This CDR3 is 15 amino acids long. Germline V CDR1 and CDR2: MDHEN, SYDVKM. J lost 1 base, V lost 5 bases, and 7 bases had no gene match. The CDR3 bases are TGTGCCAGCAGTCTCTTAACAGGGGAGAACACTGAAGCTTTCTTT. It codes for CASSLLTGENTEAFF.

The rearrangement links TRBV3-1 (or the pseudogene TRBV3-2) to TRBJ1-1; 7 bases map to TRBD1. The V gene end was trimmed by 6 bases and the J gene end by 1 base; junction bases not matched to a gene: 2. The CDR3 consists of 13 residues. The germline V gene encodes CDR1 LGHDT and CDR2 YNNKEL (reference sequence). Here the CDR3 reads CASSYRGNTEAFF. CDR3 bases: TGTGCCAGCAGTTACAGGGGGAACACTGAAGCTTTCTTT.

This clone was recorded only once. V usage is TRBV19 and J usage is TRBJ1-5; D gene uncertain. The V end was cut by 5 bases, the J end by 6 bases, with 11 bases between. This CDR3 contains 13 residues. Germline V gene sequence: CDR1 LNHDA, CDR2 SQIVND (reference sequence). Here the CDR3 DNA reads TGTGCCAGTAGTCCGTTGACACGTCAGCCCCAGCATTTT. It yields the protein CASSPLTRQPQHF.

The V and J genes are TRBV28 and TRBJ2-1, with a possible D match to TRBD2 (6 bases). The germline gives CDR1 MDHEN, CDR2 SYDVKM. The V end was cut by 4 bases, the J end by 0 bases, with 13 bases between. This CDR3 contains 16 residues. CDR3 protein: CASSSQGLSSYNEQFF. For the CDR3, the DNA is TGTGCCAGCAGTTCCCAGGGACTGAGCTCCTACAATGAGCAGTTCTTC.

This chain joins TRBV6-2 or TRBV6-3 and TRBJ1-5; the match to TRBD1 covers 7 bases. V was pared by 0 bases and J by 11 bases, with 4 bases of the junction left unmatched. CDR3 length: 13 amino acids. Germline V gene sequence: CDR1 MNHEY, CDR2 SVGEGT. CDR3 nucleotides: TGTGCCAGCAGTTACTCGTACGGACAGGCCCAGCATTTT. Its protein is CASSYSYGQAQHF.

This clone was recorded at least ten times. This chain links TRBV11-2 with TRBJ1-3; possibly TRBD1 for D (6 bases). The germline gives CDR1 SGHAT, CDR2 FQNNGV. The germline V and J ends were trimmed by 5 bases and 7 bases, with 15 bases remaining between them. The CDR3 loop spans 14 amino acids. The CDR3 is CASSQLQGVNTIYF. CDR3 in DNA: TGTGCCAGCAGCCAACTACAGGGAGTCAACACCATATATTTT.

V is TRBV3-1 (or the pseudogene TRBV3-2) and J is TRBJ1-1; D is unclear. Germline V gene sequence: CDR1 LGHDT, CDR2 YNNKEL (reference sequence). The CDR3 has 12 residues. V lost 1 base, J lost 7 bases, and 7 bases lay in between. This CDR3 is CASSQGQNEAFF. The CDR3 bases are TGTGCCAGCAGCCAAGGTCAAAATGAAGCTTTCTTT.

V is TRBV7-3 and J is TRBJ1-1, with 10 bases lining up with TRBD1. Germline assignment: CDR1 SGHTA and CDR2 FQGTGA. This CDR3 contains 15 residues. Trimming took 0 bases from V and 4 from J; bases not matched to a gene: 2. The CDR3 sequence: CASSLTRTGGTEAFF. CDR3 sequence (DNA): TGTGCCAGCAGCTTAACCCGGACAGGGGGCACTGAAGCTTTCTTT.

The chain recombines TRBV7-9 with TRBJ1-1, with TRBD1 identical over 9 bases. The junction had 6 bases not matched to a gene; V was cut back by 5 bases and J by 2 bases. The CDR3 has 15 amino acids. The germline V gene has CDR1 SEHNR and CDR2 FQNEAQ (reference sequence). CDR3 nucleotide sequence: TGTGCCAGCAGCCAGCCGGGACAGGGCAACACTGAAGCTTTCTTT. It translates to CASSQPGQGNTEAFF. Together with reference TRBV7-9 and TRBJ1-1, the CDR3 gives the full variable domain: DTGVSQNPRHKITKRGQNVTFRCDPISEHNRLYWYRQTLGQGPEFLTYFQNEAQLEKSRLLSDRFSAERPKGSFSTLEIQRTEQGDSAMYLCASSQPGQGNTEAFFGQGTRLTVV.

The chain couples TRBV4-3 to TRBJ2-4; 9 bases agree with TRBD2. The V segment lost 1 base and the J segment 6 bases; nucleotides outside the gene matches: 7. CDR3 size: 16 residues. Germline CDR1 is LGHNA and CDR2 is YSLEER. In DNA, the CDR3 is TGCGCCAGCAGCCAAGTCGGCGGGGGGGATTCAAACATTCAGTACTTC. This sequence encodes CASSQVGGGDSNIQYF.

This chain connects TRBV5-6 to TRBJ1-6; tentative D call: TRBD1 (5 bases). V lost 4 bases and J 10 bases, leaving 15 bases between the germline ends. CDR3 size: 14 residues. Per germline, CDR1 SGHDT and CDR2 YYEEEE. The CDR3 reads CASSQDSSGSPLHF. The CDR3 DNA sequence: TGTGCCAGCAGCCAAGACAGTTCCGGGTCACCCCTCCACTTT.

The rearrangement uses TRBV28 and TRBJ1-5, with 7 nucleotides matching TRBD1. The CDR3 extends over 17 amino acids. Per germline, CDR1 MDHEN and CDR2 SYDVKM. J was trimmed by 0 bases and V by 5 bases; bases with no gene match: 10. CDR3 nucleotide sequence: TGTGCCAGCAGTCTGACAGGGTGGGGGACTAGCAATCAGCCCCAGCATTTT. This sequence encodes CASSLTGWGTSNQPQHF.

The CDR3 nucleotides are TGTGCCACCAGTATTTCGGCGGGGAACACCGGGGAGCTGTTTTTT. Residues: CATSISAGNTGELFF. The chain links TRBV24-1 to TRBJ2-2; the D gene is possibly TRBD2 (5 bases). Trimming pared 6 bases from V and 1 base from J, leaving 11 bases between. This CDR3 has 15 residues. Germline-derived CDR1 and CDR2 are KGHDR and SFDVKD.

The genes are TRBV5-4 and TRBJ2-2; tentatively, D is TRBD1 (6 bases). The V gene's germline CDR1 is SGHNT and CDR2 YYREEE (reference sequence). This CDR3 contains 16 residues. V dropped 1 base and J dropped 1 base, with 11 bases sitting between them. This CDR3 reads CASSLNGQRNTGELFF. In DNA form, the CDR3 reads TGTGCCAGCAGCTTGAACGGACAGAGGAACACCGGGGAGCTGTTTTTT.

The rearrangement links TRBV27 to TRBJ2-7; unclear D gene. CDR1 and CDR2 (germline): MNHEY, SMNVEV (reference sequence). The CDR3 is made up of 13 amino acids. V was cut by 2 bases and J by 0 bases, with 5 bases left in between. CDR3 in DNA: TGTGCCAGCAGTTTACGAGGCTCCTACGAGCAGTACTTC. Translating gives CASSLRGSYEQYF.

This clone was recorded once. This sequence joins TRBV5-8 and TRBJ2-3; a weak D match, TRBD1 (6 bases). Trimming took off 2 bases at V and 2 bases at J, with 9 bases between the two ends. CDR1 is SGHTS and CDR2 is YDEGEE in the germline V gene. The CDR3 runs 14 residues. This CDR3 is CASSLTGLTDTQYF. The DNA of the CDR3 is TGTGCCAGCAGCTTAACAGGGCTCACAGATACGCAGTATTTT.

This clone came up once. The chain employs TRBV19 and TRBJ1-5, with a possible D match to TRBD1 (5 bases). The ends were cut back, 1 base at V and 5 bases at J, with 9 bases in the middle. CDR3 length: 14 amino acids. CDR1 and CDR2 from the germline V gene are LNHDA and SQIVND (reference sequence). In DNA form, the CDR3 reads TGTGCCAGTAGTATAGCAGGCAGGGATCAGCCCCAGCATTTT. Its protein product is CASSIAGRDQPQHF.

CDR3 region: CASSLGALSTSYEQYF. In nucleotides, the CDR3 is TGTGCCAGCAGCTTAGGGGCTTTAAGCACCTCCTACGAGCAGTACTTC. V gene TRBV7-8 combines with J gene TRBJ2-7; D unclear. Trimming cost V 1 base and J 0 bases, with 13 bases left between them. The CDR3 extends over 16 amino acids. From germline, CDR1 is SGHVS and CDR2 FQNEAQ.

V and J are TRBV9 and TRBJ2-1; TRBD2 aligns across 12 bases. The ends lost 2 bases at V and 4 bases at J; junction bases unmatched: 7. The CDR3 has 17 residues. From germline, CDR1 is SGDLS and CDR2 YYNGEE. The CDR3 DNA reads as TGTGCCAGCAGCGTGGCGACTAGCGGGAGAATGTACAATGAGCAGTTCTTC. Residues: CASSVATSGRMYNEQFF.

The genes are TRBV19 and TRBJ2-3; D might be TRBD1 (5 bases). This CDR3 has 16 amino acids. The V and J ends lost 3 bases and 0 bases respectively, with 13 bases between them. Germline loops: CDR1 LNHDA, CDR2 SQIVND (reference sequence). CDR3 coding DNA: TGTGCCAGTAGTATCTCTGGGGCGTCTAGCACAGATACGCAGTATTTT. This sequence encodes CASSISGASSTDTQYF.

The chain couples TRBV19 to TRBJ2-1, with TRBD2 matching 9 bases. Germline CDR1 is LNHDA and CDR2 is SQIVND (reference sequence). This CDR3 is 16 amino acids long. J lost 1 base, V lost 3 bases, and 4 bases had no gene match. The CDR3 DNA reads TGTGCCAGTAGTATCTCTAGCGGGACGTCCTACAATGAGCAGTTCTTC. Residues: CASSISSGTSYNEQFF.